Listed below are T cell receptor beta chains from one sample, sequenced in a study of CD8+ T cells in alopecia areata. Produced via immunoSEQ multiplex PCR; TCRdb's table is partial and in-frame only. The sample has 150,000 to 200,000 clones, approximately 57% seen once; the top ten hold approximately 14%. The material sequenced was CD4+ T cells sorted from blood, taken at week 24, from a patient treated with tofacitinib. The receptors were gathered from a human donor with alopecia areata. CDR3s include the opening cysteine and the closing phenylalanine or tryptophan. The order of the fields is D gene, J gene, V gene, clone size, CDR3 DNA, CDR3 protein. The D gene is left open where the match is weak. Some rows mark clone size as missing; the rest say once, few, many or name a class of expanded clone.

-,TRBJ2-7,TRBV4-1,-,TGCGCCAGCAGCCAAGATCCACAGGGAATCTACGAGCAGTACTTC,CASSQDPQGIYEQYF
TRBD1,TRBJ2-5,TRBV29-1,-,TGCAGCGTTGGACAGGGAGTAAGAGAGACCCAGTACTTC,CSVGQGVRETQYF
-,TRBJ2-3,TRBV29-1,few,TGCAGCGTGACCAGGCGGACTGGTACAGATACGCAGTATTTT,CSVTRRTGTDTQYF
-,TRBJ2-2,TRBV7-9,-,TGTGCCAGCAGCACCCGGAGCACCGGGGAGCTGTTTTTT,CASSTRSTGELFF
-,TRBJ2-5,TRBV7-9,-,TGTGCCAGCAGCTTAGCCGGGGCGTACCAAGAGACCCAGTACTTC,CASSLAGAYQETQYF
-,TRBJ2-5,TRBV29-1,-,TGCAGCGTTGAAGATTGGGGCAGCAGAGAGACCCAGTACTTC,CSVEDWGSRETQYF
-,TRBJ2-3,TRBV4-2,-,TGTGCCAGCAGCCAAGAGTTCGCAGATACGCAGTATTTT,CASSQEFADTQYF
TRBD1,TRBJ1-3,TRBV6-6,-,TGTGCCAGCAGCCCTGAGGGGGACAGAGGCGGAAACACCATATATTTT,CASSPEGDRGGNTIYF
-,TRBJ2-5,TRBV5-1,-,TGCGCCAGCAGCTTGATACCCGGGGGAGGAGAGACCCAGTACTTC,CASSLIPGGGETQYF
-,TRBJ2-5,TRBV29-1,-,TGCAGCGTTGGTGGCCTCGTCGGTCCGGAAGAGACCCAGTACTTC,CSVGGLVGPEETQYF
-,TRBJ2-7,TRBV30,-,TGTGCCTGGAGTGGCATAGGAGGCTCCTACGAGCAGTACTTC,CAWSGIGGSYEQYF
TRBD1,TRBJ2-1,TRBV5-1,-,TGCGCCAGCAGCTTGCAGGACAGGGTCAATGAGCAGTTCTTC,CASSLQDRVNEQFF
TRBD1,TRBJ2-3,TRBV23-1,once,TGCGCCAGCACCCTCGAGACAGGGATCACAGATACGCAGTATTTT,CASTLETGITDTQYF
-,TRBJ2-6,TRBV18,-,TGTGCCAGCTCACCCGTTTCTGAAGCTGGGGCCAACGTCCTGACTTTC,CASSPVSEAGANVLTF
TRBD1,TRBJ1-2,TRBV5-1,-,TGCGCCAGCAGCCCCCTGGGGACAGGGGATGGCTACACCTTC,CASSPLGTGDGYTF
TRBD1,TRBJ1-2,TRBV7-3,few,TGTGCCAGCAGCCCGGGACAGGAGGGCTATGGCTACACCTTC,CASSPGQEGYGYTF
TRBD1,TRBJ1-6,TRBV30,few,TGTGCCTGGAGACAGGGGCGCGGGTATTCACCCCTCCACTTT,CAWRQGRGYSPLHF
TRBD1,TRBJ1-2,TRBV27,-,TGTGCCAGCAGTACCCGACAGGGCTATGGCTACACCTTC,CASSTRQGYGYTF
TRBD2,TRBJ2-3,TRBV6-5,-,TGTGCCAGCAGACGCGGGACTAACACAGATACGCAGTATTTT,CASRRGTNTDTQYF
TRBD2,TRBJ2-3,TRBV7-2,-,TGTGCCAGCAGCCCGCGGGGGGGAAACCCTTCAGATACGCAGTATTTT,CASSPRGGNPSDTQYF
-,TRBJ2-7,TRBV29-1,-,TGCAGCGTTCGCGCAGGGGCCGCCTACGAGCAGTACTTC,CSVRAGAAYEQYF
-,TRBJ1-1,TRBV7-7,few,TGTGCTAGCAGCTTAGATACGGAGACCGAAGCTTTCTTT,CASSLDTETEAFF
-,TRBJ1-6,TRBV6-6,-,TGTGCCAGCACCCTAATCGGGATGGATTCACCCCTCCACTTT,CASTLIGMDSPLHF
-,TRBJ1-6,TRBV10-3,-,TGTGCCATCAGTGAGCTTGGTCGAAGCTCCTATAATTCACCCCTCCACTTT,CAISELGRSSYNSPLHF
-,TRBJ1-3,TRBV29-1,-,TGCAGCGTTGTTGTCCAGGGTGATGGAAACACCATATATTTT,CSVVVQGDGNTIYF
-,TRBJ2-1,TRBV18,-,TGTGCCAGCTCACCCCGGCTAGGAGGTCCTGAGCAGTTCTTC,CASSPRLGGPEQFF
TRBD1,TRBJ1-5,TRBV6-6,few,TGTGCCAGCAGTCAAGGGACAGGGAGGAGCAATCAGCCCCAGCATTTT,CASSQGTGRSNQPQHF
TRBD1,TRBJ1-1,TRBV30,few,TGTGCCTGGCATCCCCCGGGACAGCCGAGGCCCCTCTTT,CAWHPPGQPRPLF
-,TRBJ2-4,TRBV4-2,-,TGTGCCAGCAGCCAGACGGCACTAGCCAAAAACATTCAGTACTTC,CASSQTALAKNIQYF
TRBD1,TRBJ2-7,TRBV29-1,-,TGCAGCGTTGAAGGGGACAGGGGGAAATTCGACGAGCAGTACTTC,CSVEGDRGKFDEQYF
-,TRBJ2-3,TRBV14,-,TGTGCCAGCAGCCGAGATCAGGTTTTGGATACGCAGTATTTT,CASSRDQVLDTQYF
TRBD1,TRBJ1-2,TRBV27,few,TGTGCCAGCAGCAAAACCCCGGGACAGGGTAGAGCTAACTATGGCTACACCTTC,CASSKTPGQGRANYGYTF
-,TRBJ1-5,TRBV7-8,-,TGTGCCAGCAGCTTAGCGCAGGCAGGGGAACAGCCCCAGCATTTT,CASSLAQAGEQPQHF
-,TRBJ2-1,TRBV25-1,few,TGTGCCAGCAGTGCAGGCCTCAATGAGCAGTTCTTC,CASSAGLNEQFF
-,TRBJ1-1,TRBV29-1,-,TGCAGCGTTGTGGCGCAGGGCATGAACACTGAAGCTTTCTTT,CSVVAQGMNTEAFF
-,TRBJ1-5,TRBV10-3,-,TGTGCCATCAGGTCCGGGACAAATAGCAATCAGCCCCAGCATTTT,CAIRSGTNSNQPQHF
-,TRBJ1-1,TRBV5-1,-,TGCGCCAGCAGCTTGGACACTGAAGCTTTCTTT,CASSLDTEAFF
-,TRBJ2-3,TRBV20-1,-,TGCAGTGCTAGATGGGCGGATACGCAGTATTTT,CSARWADTQYF
TRBD1,TRBJ2-7,TRBV18,-,TGTGCCAGCTCACTTGGACAGGGGGCCACCTACGAGCAGTACTTC,CASSLGQGATYEQYF
TRBD2,TRBJ2-3,TRBV6-1,-,TGTGCCAGCATTGCCGGGACTAGGAGCGTCGATACGCAGTATTTT,CASIAGTRSVDTQYF
-,TRBJ2-5,TRBV11-2,few,TGTGCCAGCAGTTACTCGGGGGTTAGGGAGACCCAGTACTTC,CASSYSGVRETQYF
-,TRBJ2-1,TRBV25-1,-,TGTGCCAGCGGGCTTGATCACCCTCTTTACAATGAGCAGTTCTTC,CASGLDHPLYNEQFF
TRBD1,TRBJ2-2,TRBV29-1,-,TGCAGCGTCCACAGGGGGCGGGAGCTGTTTTTT,CSVHRGRELFF
-,TRBJ1-4,TRBV25-1,-,TGTGCCAGCAGTGACTACAGGGACGCTGAAAAACTGTTTTTT,CASSDYRDAEKLFF
-,TRBJ2-7,TRBV5-1,-,TGCGCCAGCAGTAGGGGACCGACAGAGAACTACGAGCAGTACTTC,CASSRGPTENYEQYF
TRBD1,TRBJ1-2,TRBV29-1,-,TGCAGCAGCATACAGGGGCGCGGTGGCTACACCTTC,CSSIQGRGGYTF
-,TRBJ1-2,TRBV2,-,TGTGCCAGCAGTGTGGACTCTCGGTTCGGCTACACCTTC,CASSVDSRFGYTF
-,TRBJ2-5,TRBV30,-,TGTGCCTGGAGTGGCCCGGCGGGGACCCAGTACTTC,CAWSGPAGTQYF
-,TRBJ1-1,TRBV4-2,-,TGTGCCAGCAGCCACTCTAAGGTCTTAAACACTGAAGCTTTCTTT,CASSHSKVLNTEAFF
-,TRBJ2-3,TRBV5-6,-,TGTGCCAGCAGCCCGACTAGCACAGATACGCAGTATTTT,CASSPTSTDTQYF
-,TRBJ1-5,TRBV5-4,-,TGTGCCAGCAGCTTGGACGGGGTGAGGCAGCCCCAGCATTTT,CASSLDGVRQPQHF
-,TRBJ2-2,TRBV7-9,-,TGTGCCAGCAGCTTATGGACTCAGAACACCGGGGAGCTGTTTTTT,CASSLWTQNTGELFF
TRBD1,TRBJ1-1,TRBV29-1,-,TGCAGCGTTGACCCGGGACAGGGCACTGAAGCTTTCTTT,CSVDPGQGTEAFF
-,TRBJ2-7,TRBV4-2,-,TGTGCCAGCAGCCAAAGATCCAGCGGACTATCCTACGAGCAGTACTTC,CASSQRSSGLSYEQYF
TRBD1,TRBJ1-1,TRBV4-1,-,TGCGCCAGCAGCCACCCGGGACAGGGGGGTACTGAAGCTTTCTTT,CASSHPGQGGTEAFF
-,TRBJ1-1,TRBV10-3,-,TGTGCCATCAGTCCAGGAGAAGAAGCTTTCTTT,CAISPGEEAFF
TRBD1,TRBJ2-4,TRBV5-6,few,TGTGCCAGCAGCATATCGGGACAGCAAAACATTCAGTACTTC,CASSISGQQNIQYF
TRBD1,TRBJ1-2,TRBV29-1,few,TGCAGCGTAAGACAGGGGGCTTGGGGCTACACCTTC,CSVRQGAWGYTF
TRBD2,TRBJ2-3,TRBV10-3,-,TGTGCCATCACCCCGTGGGGGGGATCTAGCACAGATACGCAGTATTTT,CAITPWGGSSTDTQYF
-,TRBJ1-1,TRBV29-1,-,TGCAGCGTGGAGGGAGTAACGGACACTGAAGCTTTCTTT,CSVEGVTDTEAFF